Listed below are T cell receptor beta chains from one sample, sequenced in a study of OX40 agonist ivuxolimab in advanced cancers. The method was immunoSEQ multiplex PCR; TCRdb's version includes in-frame clones alone and lacks a portion of them. Found here are around 84,000 clones, just over 90% of them singletons; the top ten hold more than 0.35%. This specimen consisted of CD4+ or CD8+ T cells sorted from blood, obtained in a trial of the OX40 agonist ivuxolimab. These receptors were collected from an adult with an advanced solid tumor such as melanoma, head and neck, liver or kidney cancer. Each CDR3 is given with its conserved first and last residue. The D gene is left open where the match is weak. A clone size is listed for some rows: how often the clone was seen (once, few, many), or a class if it is expanded.

>.|TRBJ2-6|TRBV9|.
TGTGCCAGCAGCGTAGAAGATTTTAGCTCTGGGGCCAACGTCCTGACTTTC
CASSVEDFSSGANVLTF
>.|TRBJ2-7|TRBV19|.
TGTGCCAGTAGTATAGCCACCCAGTCCCAGCAGTACTTC
CASSIATQSQQYF
>.|TRBJ2-1|TRBV5-1|.
TGCGCCAGCAGCTTAGAGCGGAGTTACAATGAGCAGTTCTTC
CASSLERSYNEQFF
>.|TRBJ1-2|TRBV2|.
TGTGCCAGCAGGGGACAAACCAATAACTATGGCTACACCTTC
CASRGQTNNYGYTF
>.|TRBJ1-2|TRBV7-9|.
TGTGCCAGCAGCTTAGCCCAGGGAGGCTTTGGCTACACCTTC
CASSLAQGGFGYTF
>.|TRBJ1-2|TRBV6-1|.
TGTGCCTCCCGCGAGGGATTCATTTATGGCTACACCTTC
CASREGFIYGYTF
>TRBD1|TRBJ2-3|TRBV11-3|.
TGTGCCAGCACCTCAGGATCGGACAGGGTGAGGAAGAAAAGGTATTTT
CASTSGSDRVRKKRYF
>.|TRBJ2-5|TRBV5-1|.
TGCGCCAGCAGCTTCGGCGCAGGCCAAGAGACCCAGTACTTC
CASSFGAGQETQYF
>TRBD1|TRBJ2-4|TRBV28|.
TGTGCCAGCAGTTCGCGGCGGGACAGGGGGCGCGGGGACATTCAGTACTTC
CASSSRRDRGRGDIQYF
>.|TRBJ2-6|TRBV19|.
TGTGCCAGTACCCCCCACCGTACAACCTCTGGGGCCAACGTCCTGACTTTC
CASTPHRTTSGANVLTF
>.|TRBJ2-5|TRBV1|.
TGCACCACCGACGGAGAGCCTGGACTACCTGGAGAGACCCAGTACTTC
CTTDGEPGLPGETQYF
>.|TRBJ1-1|TRBV5-4|.
TGTGCCAGCAGCTTGGATGAGAACACTGAAGCTTTCTTT
CASSLDENTEAFF
>.|TRBJ1-1|TRBV6-1|.
TGTGCCAGCAGTGAAATAGGTGGGGTTGGTTTCACTGAAGCTTTCTTT
CASSEIGGVGFTEAFF
>.|TRBJ1-2|TRBV7-8|once
TGTGCCAGCAGCCTCCTCAGGGTGGTCTATGGCTACACCTTC
CASSLLRVVYGYTF
>.|TRBJ1-4|TRBV6-5|.
TGTGCCAGCCAAACTAATGAAAAACTGTTTTTT
CASQTNEKLFF
>.|TRBJ1-4|TRBV19|.
TGTGCCAGTAGTATGGGGCCAGGGAAGGATGAAAAACTGTTTTTT
CASSMGPGKDEKLFF
>.|TRBJ2-3|TRBV27|.
TGTGCCAGCGCACGCGCGGGACTCACAGATACGCAGTATTTT
CASARAGLTDTQYF
>.|TRBJ2-3|TRBV5-4|.
TGTGCCAGCAGCTGGGCCGGAAGCACAGATACGCAGTATTTT
CASSWAGSTDTQYF
>TRBD2|TRBJ2-3|TRBV5-1|.
TGCGCCAGCAGCCCCCCCCTAGCGGGGGGCCAGGATACGCAGTATTTT
CASSPPLAGGQDTQYF
>.|TRBJ1-1|TRBV7-8|.
TGTGCCAGCAGCTTCAACCTGAACACTGAAGCTTTCTTT
CASSFNLNTEAFF
>.|TRBJ2-7|TRBV18|.
TGTGCCAGCTCGCCAGGGCACGACTCTTCCTACGAGCAGTACTTC
CASSPGHDSSYEQYF
>TRBD1|TRBJ2-7|TRBV7-3|.
TGTGCCAGCAGCTCGGGGACAGGGAGTTACGAGCAGTACTTC
CASSSGTGSYEQYF
>.|TRBJ2-7|TRBV10-3|few
TGTGCCATCAGTGAACGTACAGGGGAGGGCGAGCAGTACTTC
CAISERTGEGEQYF
>.|TRBJ2-1|TRBV11-2|.
TGTGCCAGCAGCTGGGATGGAGGGTTGACCTACAATGAGCAGTTCTTC
CASSWDGGLTYNEQFF
>.|TRBJ1-1|TRBV7-9|.
TGTGCCAGCAGCTTTGGGTGGAACACTGAAGCTTTCTTT
CASSFGWNTEAFF
>.|TRBJ1-1|TRBV7-9|.
TGTGCCAGCAGCTCGGTTGGGCCTATGAACACTGAAGCTTTCTTT
CASSSVGPMNTEAFF
>.|TRBJ1-5|TRBV2|.
TGTGCCAGCAGTGAAGGGGTCATGACATGGACCCGGCGGCAGCCCCAGCATTTT
CASSEGVMTWTRRQPQHF
>.|TRBJ2-5|TRBV6-5|.
TGTGCCAGCAGCCTCCAGGGTAAAGAGACCCAGTACTTC
CASSLQGKETQYF
>TRBD2|TRBJ2-7|TRBV2|.
TGTGCCAGCACCCGACTAGCGGGACACTCCTACGAGCAGTACTTC
CASTRLAGHSYEQYF
>.|TRBJ1-1|TRBV6-6|.
TGTGCCAGCTCGGGACTCCAGAACACTGAAGCTTTCTTT
CASSGLQNTEAFF
>.|TRBJ1-1|TRBV5-1|.
TGCGCCAGCAGCCCCCGTAGTCCCCTGAGGGAAACCACTGAAGCTTTCTTT
CASSPRSPLRETTEAFF
>.|TRBJ1-3|TRBV18|.
TGTGCCAGCTCACCACAGACACAACGTAGCGGAAGAAACACCATATATTTT
CASSPQTQRSGRNTIYF
>TRBD2|TRBJ2-7|TRBV19|.
TGTGCCAGTAGTCCGAACCTAGCGGATCCCTCCTACGAGCAGTACTTC
CASSPNLADPSYEQYF
>.|TRBJ1-2|TRBV5-1|.
TGCGCCAGCAGCTTTCCAGGGGACTATGGCTACACCTTC
CASSFPGDYGYTF
>.|TRBJ1-6|TRBV9|.
TGTGCCAGCAGATCGGGCGGGGAGGATTCACCCCTCCACTTT
CASRSGGEDSPLHF
>TRBD2|TRBJ2-1|TRBV5-6|once
TGTGCCAGCAGCTTGCTAGCGGGGGGGCCCTATGAGCAGTTCTTC
CASSLLAGGPYEQFF
>TRBD2|TRBJ2-7|TRBV6-1|.
TGTGCCAGCAGGGTCCTAGCGGGGTACGAGCAGTACTTC
CASRVLAGYEQYF
>.|TRBJ1-1|TRBV11-3|.
TGTGCCAGCAGCCGGGACGGTGCACAAGCTTTCTTT
CASSRDGAQAFF
>TRBD2|TRBJ2-1|TRBV5-4|.
TGTGCCAGCAGCACCCGAGCGGGAGGGCCCTATGAGCAGTTCTTC
CASSTRAGGPYEQFF
>.|TRBJ1-3|TRBV2|few
TGTGCCAGCAGTGAAGAGGCAGGGACGGGAAACACCATATATTTT
CASSEEAGTGNTIYF
>.|TRBJ2-7|TRBV6-1|.
TGTGCCAGCAGTACCCTACCGAGCTCCTACGAGCAGTACTTC
CASSTLPSSYEQYF
>.|TRBJ2-7|TRBV19|.
TGTGCCAGTAGTTCCTGGACCGAAACGGCCTACGAGCAGTACTTC
CASSSWTETAYEQYF
>.|TRBJ1-4|TRBV2|.
TGTGCCAGCAGTGAAGCAGCAGCTGCAACTAATGAAAAACTGTTTTTT
CASSEAAAATNEKLFF
>.|TRBJ2-5|TRBV5-4|.
TGTGCCAGCAGCCCCCGCCTGGCGATGGAGAGGGAGACCCAGTACTTC
CASSPRLAMERETQYF
>.|TRBJ2-3|TRBV28|once
TGTGCCAGCAGCAAGGGGGGCACAGATACGCAGTATTTT
CASSKGGTDTQYF
>.|TRBJ1-1|TRBV11-3|.
TGTGCCAGCAGCCCCCTCTACGTACAGGATTCCACTGAAGCTTTCTTT
CASSPLYVQDSTEAFF
>TRBD1|TRBJ2-5|TRBV11-2|.
TGTGCCAGCAGCACCCGGACAGGGCCTAGGGAGACCCAGTACTTC
CASSTRTGPRETQYF
>.|TRBJ1-1|TRBV7-9|.
TGTGCCAGCAGCCTAGAACACGGTACTGAAGCTTTCTTT
CASSLEHGTEAFF
>.|TRBJ1-1|TRBV5-1|.
TGCGCCAGCAGCTTGCAGGAGGACACTGAAGCTTTCTTT
CASSLQEDTEAFF
>TRBD1|TRBJ1-2|TRBV5-4|.
TGTGCCAGCAGCCCGACAGGGGCGGGGAACTATGGCTACACCTTC
CASSPTGAGNYGYTF
>.|TRBJ1-1|TRBV30|.
TGTGCCTGGAGTGTAGTATTGAACACTGAAGCTTTCTTT
CAWSVVLNTEAFF
>.|TRBJ1-2|TRBV28|.
TGTGCCAGCAGTGGGGTAGGGGGCTACACCTTC
CASSGVGGYTF
>.|TRBJ2-4|TRBV4-1|.
TGCGCCAGCAGCCATCCCCTAGCCAAAAACATTCAGTACTTC
CASSHPLAKNIQYF
>.|TRBJ2-3|TRBV10-3|.
TGTGCCATCAGTGAGTGGGCAGATACGCAGTATTTT
CAISEWADTQYF
>.|TRBJ1-5|TRBV28|.
TGTGCCAGCAGCCCCGGGCAGCTCGATTTCTTCAATCAGCCCCAGCATTTT
CASSPGQLDFFNQPQHF